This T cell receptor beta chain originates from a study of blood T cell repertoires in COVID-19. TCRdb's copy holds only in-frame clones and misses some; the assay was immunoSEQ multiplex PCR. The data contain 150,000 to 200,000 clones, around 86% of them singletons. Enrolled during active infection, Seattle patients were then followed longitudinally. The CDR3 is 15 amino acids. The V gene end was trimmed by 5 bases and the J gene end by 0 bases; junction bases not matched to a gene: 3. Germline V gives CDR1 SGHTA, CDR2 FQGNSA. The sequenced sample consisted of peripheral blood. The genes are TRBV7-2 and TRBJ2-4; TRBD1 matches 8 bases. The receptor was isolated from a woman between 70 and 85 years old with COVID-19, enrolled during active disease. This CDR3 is CASSNDRGAKNIQYF. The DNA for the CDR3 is TGTGCCAGCAGCAATGACAGGGGAGCCAAAAACATTCAGTACTTC.